Below, 27 T cell receptor beta chains from the same sample are listed, as sequenced in a study of identical twins. TCRdb re-called the 5' RACE reads with MiXCR, one entry per CDR3 protein. The sample shows about 490,000 distinct CDR3 sequences, roughly 15% of them seen only once. The sample was also linked to a second study, of yellow fever vaccine responses in identical twins.

Sequenced input: CD4+ T cells sorted from blood. These TCRs come from a young woman in good health.

The chain employs TRBV10-3 and TRBJ2-2; D is unclear. The V end lost 8 bases, the J end lost 2 bases, and 9 bases lay between the germline ends. The length of the CDR3 is 13 residues. The germline V gene has CDR1 ENHRY and CDR2 SYGVKD. The CDR3 sequence is CAIYVVNTGELFF. The CDR3, as DNA: TGTGCCATCTACGTCGTAAACACCGGGGAGCTGTTTTTT.

This clonotype was detected only once. This rearrangement joins TRBV19 to TRBJ2-7, with 8 nucleotides matching TRBD1. The CDR3 has 14 residues. Trimming at V came to 5 bases and at J to 2 bases, leaving 5 bases not matched to a gene. Germline CDR1 and CDR2: LNHDA and SQIVND (reference sequence). The CDR3 region has the DNA TGTGCCAGTAGTGCAGGACAGGGACCCTACGAGCAGTACTTC. As protein: CASSAGQGPYEQYF.

The table lists this clonotype with many counts. The genes are TRBV10-3 and TRBJ2-1, with TRBD2 as a possible D gene (7 bases). This CDR3 contains 15 residues. Trimming pared 6 bases from V and 8 bases from J, leaving 20 bases between. Germline assignment: CDR1 ENHRY and CDR2 SYGVKD. CDR3: CAISLGGDAYYEQFF. CDR3 nucleotides: TGTGCCATCAGCCTAGGGGGGGACGCATACTATGAGCAGTTCTTC.

V gene TRBV28 combines with J gene TRBJ2-1, with TRBD2 matching over 9 bases. Germline lookup yields CDR1 MDHEN and CDR2 SYDVKM. V lost 6 bases to trimming and J lost 4 bases; unmatched junction nucleotides: 7. The CDR3 extends over 15 amino acids. The CDR3 nucleotides read TGTGCCAGCAGCACTAGCGGGTCCTTATACAATGAGCAGTTCTTC. Its translation: CASSTSGSLYNEQFF.

This clonotype showed up just a few times. The genes are TRBV24-1 and TRBJ2-4; TRBD2 agrees at 8 bases. Germline-derived CDR1 and CDR2 are KGHDR and SFDVKD. With 2 bases clipped from V and 5 bases from J, the junction kept 10 bases outside the gene matches. This CDR3 region has 17 residues. The CDR3 here is CATSDSSGSVWENIQYF. Here the CDR3 DNA reads TGTGCCACCAGTGATTCGAGCGGGAGCGTATGGGAAAACATTCAGTACTTC.

This clonotype was seen more than once but under ten times. The rearrangement joins TRBV2 to TRBJ2-7; 10 bases line up with TRBD2. CDR1 and CDR2 (germline): SNHLY, FYNNEI. The CDR3 is 16 residues long. The junction had 6 bases not matched to a gene; V was cut back by 2 bases and J by 2 bases. CDR3 coding DNA: TGTGCCAGCAGTGAATATCCTAGCGGGAGAACCTACGAGCAGTACTTC. It is translated as CASSEYPSGRTYEQYF. The full variable domain, completed using reference TRBV2 and TRBJ2-7, is EPEVTQTPSHQVTQMGQEVILRCVPISNHLYFYWYRQILGQKVEFLVSFYNNEISEKSEIFDDQFSVERPDGSNFTLKIRSTKLEDSAMYFCASSEYPSGRTYEQYFGPGTRLTVT.

CDR3 loop: CASSLGLGLAGELFF. CDR3 nucleotide sequence: TGTGCCAGCAGCTTAGGGCTGGGTTTGGCCGGGGAGCTGTTTTTT. The chain combines TRBV11-2 with TRBJ2-2; D is unclear. CDR1 SGHAT and CDR2 FQNNGV come from the germline V gene. Trimming pared 1 base from V and 6 bases from J, leaving 12 bases between. This CDR3 has 15 amino acids.

This chain links TRBV7-9 with TRBJ2-3; 7 bases fit TRBD2. After removal of 5 bases from V and 7 bases from J, the junction contained 15 bases not matched to a gene. The CDR3 is 16 amino acids. CDR1 SEHNR and CDR2 FQNEAQ come from the germline V gene (reference sequence). CDR3 residues: CASSPPPGGGSYTQYF. The CDR3 DNA is TGTGCCAGCAGCCCCCCCCCTGGCGGGGGTTCATATACGCAGTATTTT.

This clonotype was seen a handful of times. The chain carries TRBV5-5 and TRBJ1-3, with D maybe TRBD1 (5 bases). CDR1 is SGHKS, CDR2 YYEKEE, per germline (reference sequence). V dropped 4 bases and J dropped 0 bases, with 17 bases sitting between them. This CDR3 is 17 amino acids long. The CDR3 sequence is CASSQAGGFNSGNTIYF. The CDR3 coding sequence is TGTGCCAGCAGCCAGGCTGGGGGGTTCAACTCTGGAAACACCATATATTTT.

This clonotype was recorded a few times. V and J are TRBV6-1 and TRBJ2-1, with D maybe TRBD2 (5 bases). This CDR3 has 14 amino acids. The V and J ends lost 5 bases and 7 bases respectively, with 15 bases between them. Germline values: CDR1 MNHNS, CDR2 SASEGT. The CDR3 protein is CASSTTSSGNEQFF. CDR3 bases: TGTGCCAGCAGTACCACCTCGAGCGGAAATGAGCAGTTCTTC.

The chain has TRBV14 and TRBJ1-1; the match to TRBD1 covers 7 bases. Germline V gene sequence: CDR1 SGHDN, CDR2 FVKESK. V lost 4 bases, J lost 11 bases, and 13 bases stayed unmatched. The CDR3 contains 14 residues. For the CDR3, the DNA is TGTGCCAGCAGCCCAAGACAGGGTCGGGGGACGGCTTTCTTT. Residues: CASSPRQGRGTAFF.

This chain's CDR3 is CASSLEQRDYFTDTQYF. The CDR3 nucleotides are TGTGCCAGCAGCTTAGAACAAAGGGACTATTTCACAGATACGCAGTATTTT. The V gene is TRBV11-3, the J gene TRBJ2-3; 7 bases are shared with TRBD2. Germline CDR1 reads SGHNT; CDR2 reads YENEEA. The J segment lost 2 bases and the V segment lost 0 bases, leaving 8 bases of the junction unmatched. The CDR3 is 17 residues long. The full variable domain, its missing parts supplied by reference TRBV11-3 and TRBJ2-3, is EAGVVQSPRYKIIEKKQPVAFWCNPISGHNTLYWYLQNLGQGPELLIRYENEEAVDDSQLPKDRFSAERLKGVDSTLKIQPAELGDSAVYLCASSLEQRDYFTDTQYFGPGTRLTVL.

The V and J genes are TRBV11-1 and TRBJ2-4; TRBD2 aligns across 14 bases. This CDR3 comprises 19 residues. Germline CDR1 reads SGHAT; CDR2 reads FQDESV (reference sequence). Unmatched junction bases numbered 10, after V lost 5 bases and J lost 1 base. In nucleotides, the CDR3 is TGTGCCAGCAGCCAGGGACTAGCGGGAGTGGTATCGGCCAAAAACATTCAGTACTTC. Protein sequence: CASSQGLAGVVSAKNIQYF.

The CDR3 region has the DNA TGTGCCAGCAGCGTAGCGGGAGGGGCTCAAGAGACCCAGTACTTC. This encodes CASSVAGGAQETQYF. This chain joins TRBV9 and TRBJ2-5; 8 bases match TRBD2. In germline, CDR1 is SGDLS, CDR2 YYNGEE. The CDR3 covers 15 residues. V shed 0 bases and J 2 bases; nucleotides not matched to a gene: 3.

This clonotype was counted between two and nine times. V and J are TRBV7-6 and TRBJ2-3, with 9 bases lining up with TRBD2. This CDR3 has 16 amino acids. The germline V gene encodes CDR1 SGHVS and CDR2 FNYEAQ. Trimming at V came to 3 bases and at J to 1 base, leaving 5 bases not matched to a gene. DNA for the CDR3: TGTGCCAGCAGCTTGACTAGCGGAGCCGGCACAGATACGCAGTATTTT. This sequence encodes CASSLTSGAGTDTQYF.

V usage is TRBV12-3 or TRBV12-4 and J usage is TRBJ2-2; 8 bases line up with TRBD1. CDR3 length: 16 residues. Trimming removed 6 bases from V and 1 base from J; junction bases left unmatched: 7. CDR3 protein: CASSPETGVNTGELFF. In DNA, the CDR3 is TGTGCCAGCAGCCCTGAGACAGGGGTGAACACCGGGGAGCTGTTTTTT.

The CDR3 region is CASSLEGSNSYEQYV. CDR3 DNA sequence: TGCGCCAGCAGCTTGGAGGGTTCGAACTCCTACGAGCAGTACGTC. The chain joins TRBV5-1 to TRBJ2-7, with D unclear. CDR1 is SGHRS, CDR2 YFSETQ, per germline. The length of the CDR3 is 15 residues. Trimming cost V 0 bases and J 0 bases, with 10 bases left between them.

V gene TRBV5-1 combines with J gene TRBJ2-5; maybe TRBD1 (6 bases). The V end was cut by 6 bases, the J end by 4 bases, with 16 bases between. The CDR3 loop spans 14 amino acids. CDR1 SGHRS and CDR2 YFSETQ come from the germline V gene. The CDR3 sequence: CASTQTGSPETQYF. CDR3 coding DNA: TGCGCCAGCACCCAGACAGGCTCCCCAGAGACCCAGTACTTC.

This clonotype occurred a few times. The chain employs TRBV12-3 or TRBV12-4 and TRBJ1-3; D gene uncertain. This CDR3 is 14 amino acids long. V dropped 5 bases and J dropped 1 base, with 9 bases sitting between them. CDR3 sequence (DNA): TGTGCCAGCAGTGCCCGGACGTCTGGAAACACCATATATTTT. This sequence encodes CASSARTSGNTIYF.

The genes are TRBV20-1 and TRBJ2-3; 13 positions agree with TRBD2. The V gene end was trimmed by 5 bases and the J gene end by 5 bases; junction bases not matched to a gene: 7. Looked up from germline, CDR1 is DFQATT and CDR2 is SNEGSKA (reference sequence). This CDR3 spans 15 amino acids. CDR3 loop: CSALLLAGGRDTQYF. The CDR3 region has the DNA TGCAGTGCTCTTCTACTAGCGGGGGGGCGAGATACGCAGTATTTT.

The gene calls are TRBV12-5 and TRBJ2-3, with TRBD1 matching over 7 bases. The CDR3 contains 16 residues. The J segment lost 6 bases and the V segment lost 6 bases, leaving 15 bases of the junction unmatched. From germline, CDR1 is LGHNT and CDR2 FRNRAP. The CDR3 is CASGSARGSGADTQYF. The CDR3 coding sequence is TGTGCTAGTGGATCCGCCAGGGGGAGTGGGGCGGATACGCAGTATTTT. The complete variable domain, with remaining parts taken from reference TRBV12-5 and TRBJ2-3, reads DARVTQTPRHKVTEMGQEVTMRCQPILGHNTVFWYRQTMMQGLELLAYFRNRAPLDDSGMPKDRFSAEMPDATLATLKIQPSEPRDSAVYFCASGSARGSGADTQYFGPGTRLTVL.

This clonotype has at least ten counts. The chain links TRBV10-2 to TRBJ1-1, with TRBD1 matching 11 bases. Germline V gives CDR1 WSHSY, CDR2 SAAADI. With 7 bases clipped from V and 0 bases from J, the junction kept 10 bases outside the gene matches. The CDR3 loop spans 17 amino acids. CDR3 nucleotides: TGCGCCAGCAATAGGCGGGACAGGGGGAATATGAACACTGAAGCTTTCTTT. Translating gives CASNRRDRGNMNTEAFF.

This clonotype turned up a few times. The chain recombines TRBV20-1 with TRBJ2-3, with D perhaps TRBD1 (6 bases). Trimming pared 0 bases from V and 0 bases from J, leaving 16 bases between. Germline V gene lookup returns CDR1 DFQATT and CDR2 SNEGSKA (reference sequence). The CDR3 runs to 17 residues. The CDR3 nucleotides are TGCAGTGCTAGAGATGCTCCCTGGGGGCAGAGCACAGATACGCAGTATTTT. This encodes CSARDAPWGQSTDTQYF.

J is TRBJ2-7 and V is TRBV20-1, with 7 bases fitting TRBD1. The germline CDR1 and CDR2 sequences are DFQATT and SNEGSKA (reference sequence). V was clipped by 0 bases and J by 3 bases; unmatched bases: 11. The CDR3 is 16 amino acids. As DNA, the CDR3 is TGCAGTGCTAGAGATCGGAGCCAGGGGGAGAGCTACGAGCAGTACGTC. The encoded protein is CSARDRSQGESYEQYV.

The chain recombines TRBV18 with TRBJ2-5; tentatively, D is TRBD1 or TRBD2 (5 bases each). The CDR3 totals 14 residues. CDR1 KGHSH and CDR2 LQKENI come from the germline V gene. Trimming left V 6 bases short and J 5 bases short, with 16 bases between. The CDR3 sequence is CASSRRGAMETQYF. The CDR3, as DNA: TGTGCCAGCTCCCGCCGGGGCGCCATGGAGACCCAGTACTTC.

V and J are TRBV3-1 and TRBJ2-7; D gene ambiguous. The germline CDR1 and CDR2 sequences are LGHDT and YNNKEL (reference sequence). The CDR3 is made up of 18 amino acids. V lost 10 bases, J lost 0 bases, and 28 bases lay in between. CDR3 in DNA: TGTGCCATCTGTTTAGTTGGGTCGGGTGGCTCCGGCTCCTACGAGCAGTACTTC. Amino acids: CAICLVGSGGSGSYEQYF.

This clonotype was seen at least ten times. The CDR3 loop is CASSLDLATVTDTQYF. CDR3 coding DNA: TGCGCCAGCAGCTTGGATCTAGCAACTGTCACAGATACGCAGTATTTT. The V and J genes are TRBV5-1 and TRBJ2-3; a weak D match, TRBD2 (5 bases). The CDR3 is 16 residues long. Germline V CDR1 and CDR2: SGHRS, YFSETQ. The ends were cut back, 0 bases at V and 2 bases at J, with 13 bases in the middle. The full variable domain, rest sourced from reference TRBV5-1 and TRBJ2-3, is KAGVTQTPRYLIKTRGQQVTLSCSPISGHRSVSWYQQTPGQGLQFLFEYFSETQRNKGNFPGRFSGRQFSNSRSEMNVSTLELGDSALYLCASSLDLATVTDTQYFGPGTRLTVL.